The entry that follows covers one T cell receptor (beta chain) sequence. These data come from a study of blood T cell repertoires in COVID-19. Study context: Collection of acute and convalescent COVID-19 samples took place in the United States, Italy and Spain. Sources were T cells, B-cell-depleted T cells, or PBMCs; the material itself was cDNA or gDNA.

Authors' analysis steps: Reference gene primer amplification in the assay estimated nucleated cell counts. Sequencing used immunoSEQ multiplex PCR; TCRdb keeps in-frame clones, though not all of them. D and trimming come from the DNA, and the V and J calls and clone size come from that table. The table has approximately 310,000 clones, around 86% seen once. Looked up from germline, CDR1 is SGHDN and CDR2 is FVKESK. This CDR3 spans 15 amino acids. V gave up 2 bases and J gave up 4 bases; unmatched junction bases: 7. The sequence came from a man aged 50 to 59 with active or convalescent COVID-19. The chain uses TRBV14 and TRBJ1-1, with TRBD1 identical over 7 bases. Sequencing was carried out using peripheral blood. CDR3 DNA sequence: TGTGCCAGCAGCCAATTGACAGGGAGCGCCACTGAAGCTTTCTTT. Amino acids: CASSQLTGSATEAFF.